The T cell receptor beta chain described here comes from a study of T-cell reconstitution after alpha-beta-depleted transplantation in children. The V gene lost 3 bases and the J gene lost 4 bases, with 13 bases spanning the gap. The germline CDR1 and CDR2 sequences are SGHTA and FQGNSA. The CDR3 covers 14 residues. Unique molecular identifiers were used in preparing the TCRbeta library. Each CDR3 protein is one row after TCRdb ran MiXCR on the PCR reads. The top ten clones hold 4% to 5% of a sample with over 550,000 distinct CDR3 sequences, about 10% of them seen once. Sequencing was performed on PBMCs from the stem cell graft donor, taken from the stem cell graft. The source is a human donor who donated a stem cell graft to a child with acute myeloid leukemia. The rearrangement uses TRBV7-2 and TRBJ2-7, with D perhaps matching TRBD1 or TRBD2 (5 bases each). CDR3 protein: CASSFGTEVYEQYF. For the CDR3, the DNA is TGTGCCAGCAGCTTCGGGACGGAGGTGTACGAGCAGTACTTC.